One sample yielded the 24 T cell receptor beta chains listed below, sequenced in a study of T-cell memory formation after mild COVID-19. TCRdb independently ran MiXCR on the 5' RACE reads; one entry per CDR3 protein. Among about 150,000 distinct CDR3 sequences listed, around 25% were seen once. Sequencing was performed on PBMCs or a T cell subset sorted from them (not recorded which). The source is an adult woman who had mild COVID-19 (a few samples of this study predate the infection). Cell type and time point are not known.

The rearrangement uses TRBV11-2 and TRBJ2-2; TRBD1 agrees at 7 bases. The V gene end was trimmed by 2 bases and the J gene end by 3 bases; junction bases not matched to a gene: 3. The germline V gene has CDR1 SGHAT and CDR2 FQNNGV. The CDR3 is 15 amino acids. In nucleotides, the CDR3 is TGTGCCAGCAGCTTACACAGGGGCCACACCGGGGAGCTGTTTTTT. Translating gives CASSLHRGHTGELFF.

The chain combines TRBV6-5 with TRBJ1-6; D gene unclear. This CDR3 comprises 10 residues. V lost 6 bases, J lost 11 bases, and 5 bases lay in between. The germline CDR1 and CDR2 sequences are MNHEY and SVGAGI. The CDR3 is CASRDAPLHF. As DNA, the CDR3 is TGTGCCAGCAGGGACGCACCCCTCCACTTT.

This clonotype occurred a few times. This rearrangement joins TRBV7-9 to TRBJ2-7; D may be TRBD2 (6 bases). The CDR3 extends over 12 amino acids. The V gene lost 5 bases and the J gene lost 6 bases, with 11 bases spanning the gap. Germline V gene sequence: CDR1 SEHNR, CDR2 FQNEAQ (reference sequence). CDR3 DNA sequence: TGTGCCAGCAGCCCCGCGGGGACCGAGCAGTACTTC. Amino acid sequence: CASSPAGTEQYF.

The gene calls are TRBV5-1 and TRBJ2-7; 8 positions agree with TRBD2. The V gene end was trimmed by 0 bases and the J gene end by 4 bases; junction bases not matched to a gene: 6. CDR3 length equals 15 residues. Germline CDR1 reads SGHRS; CDR2 reads YFSETQ. Written as DNA, the CDR3 is TGCGCCAGCAGCTTGGACAGCGGGGGCGGGTACGAGCAGTACTTC. As protein: CASSLDSGGGYEQYF.

This clonotype was observed a handful of times. The J gene is TRBJ2-4, the V gene TRBV20-1; a weak D match, TRBD2 (5 bases). Germline lookup yields CDR1 DFQATT and CDR2 SNEGSKA (reference sequence). The germline V and J ends were trimmed by 4 bases and 0 bases, with 16 bases remaining between them. The CDR3 has 16 residues. Here the CDR3 DNA reads TGCAGTGCTAACACGGAGGAGGCAGAAGCCAAAAACATTCAGTACTTC. Protein: CSANTEEAEAKNIQYF.

V gene TRBV20-1 combines with J gene TRBJ2-2; 7 positions agree with TRBD1. The CDR3 contains 15 residues. From germline, CDR1 is DFQATT and CDR2 SNEGSKA (reference sequence). The ends lost 0 bases at V and 4 bases at J; junction bases unmatched: 5. The CDR3 sequence: CSARDPDRPTGELFF. The CDR3 nucleotides are TGCAGTGCTAGAGACCCGGACAGGCCCACCGGGGAGCTGTTTTTT.

The V call is TRBV7-6, the J call TRBJ1-3, with 10 bases matching TRBD1. The J segment lost 2 bases and the V segment lost 4 bases, leaving 8 bases of the junction unmatched. The CDR3 has 17 residues. Germline V lookup: CDR1 SGHVS, CDR2 FNYEAQ. This CDR3 is CASSSTSGQGAGNTIYF. The CDR3 region has the DNA TGTGCCAGCAGCTCCACGAGCGGACAGGGGGCTGGAAACACCATATATTTT.

The sample holds one count of this clonotype. The chain has TRBV12-3 or TRBV12-4 and TRBJ2-2, with 8 bases identical to TRBD1. The CDR3 runs 16 residues. V shed 5 bases, J shed 6 bases, and the junction held 11 bases outside the gene matches. The CDR3 loop is CASSRQGNVLAGELFF. DNA of the CDR3: TGTGCCAGCAGTAGACAGGGGAACGTACTCGCCGGGGAGCTGTTTTTT.

This clonotype was picked up a small number of times. The chain couples TRBV29-1 to TRBJ1-3; D gene ambiguous. The ends were cut back, 1 base at V and 2 bases at J, with 6 bases in the middle. CDR1 and CDR2 from the germline V gene are SQVTM and ANQGSEA. The length of the CDR3 is 13 residues. Written as DNA, the CDR3 is TGCAGCGTTGAAGGCACAGCTGGAAACACCATATATTTT. Translating gives CSVEGTAGNTIYF.

This clonotype was seen a handful of times. The J gene is TRBJ1-1, the V gene TRBV2; 8 bases line up with TRBD1. The germline V gene has CDR1 SNHLY and CDR2 FYNNEI. The trim removed 1 base at V and 1 base at J, leaving 11 bases unmatched. The CDR3 extends over 18 amino acids. CDR3 nucleotides: TGTGCCAGCAGTGAAGACCCCGGGACAGGATGGTGGAACACTGAAGCTTTCTTT. Residues: CASSEDPGTGWWNTEAFF. The whole variable domain, remainder taken from reference TRBV2 and TRBJ1-1, is EPEVTQTPSHQVTQMGQEVILRCVPISNHLYFYWYRQILGQKVEFLVSFYNNEISEKSEIFDDQFSVERPDGSNFTLKIRSTKLEDSAMYFCASSEDPGTGWWNTEAFFGQGTRLTVV.

The J gene is TRBJ2-7, the V gene TRBV19; either TRBD1 or TRBD2 may supply D (5 bases each). The germline V gene has CDR1 LNHDA and CDR2 SQIVND (reference sequence). V was shortened by 1 base and J by 1 base, with 14 bases between the two germline ends. This CDR3 has 16 amino acids. The chain's CDR3 is CASSIVGGSGSYEQYF. CDR3 DNA sequence: TGTGCCAGTAGTATAGTCGGCGGGTCAGGGTCCTACGAGCAGTACTTC.

This clonotype was seen a few times. The chain has TRBV7-9 and TRBJ2-7; TRBD2 aligns across 15 bases. Germline loops: CDR1 SEHNR, CDR2 FQNEAQ (reference sequence). Unmatched junction bases numbered 5, after V lost 5 bases and J lost 6 bases. The CDR3 loop spans 15 amino acids. The CDR3 sequence is CASSQGLAGGSEQYF. The CDR3 coding sequence is TGTGCCAGCAGCCAGGGACTAGCGGGAGGTTCCGAGCAGTACTTC. Together with reference TRBV7-9 and TRBJ2-7, the CDR3 gives the full variable domain: DTGVSQNPRHKITKRGQNVTFRCDPISEHNRLYWYRQTLGQGPEFLTYFQNEAQLEKSRLLSDRFSAERPKGSFSTLEIQRTEQGDSAMYLCASSQGLAGGSEQYFGPGTRLTVT.

This clonotype occurred a few times. The chain employs TRBV9 and TRBJ1-1, with a possible D match to TRBD1 (5 bases). The germline gives CDR1 SGDLS, CDR2 YYNGEE. V gave up 1 base and J gave up 4 bases, with 14 bases separating them. CDR3 length: 15 residues. CDR3 region: CASSVTGGAGTEAFF. CDR3 DNA: TGTGCCAGCAGCGTAACCGGGGGAGCGGGCACTGAAGCTTTCTTT.

This clonotype came up once. This chain connects TRBV5-4 to TRBJ2-1; D remains ambiguous. The CDR3 covers 15 residues. CDR1 and CDR2 from the germline V gene are SGHNT and YYREEE (reference sequence). V was shortened by 0 bases and J by 6 bases, with 13 bases between the two germline ends. This chain's CDR3 is CASSLVEVIPNEQFF. Written as DNA, the CDR3 is TGTGCCAGCAGCTTGGTAGAAGTAATCCCCAATGAGCAGTTCTTC. Filled out from reference TRBV5-4 and TRBJ2-1, the complete variable domain reads ETGVTQSPTHLIKTRGQQVTLRCSSQSGHNTVSWYQQALGQGPQFIFQYYREEENGRGNFPPRFSGLQFPNYSSELNVNALELDDSALYLCASSLVEVIPNEQFFGPGTRLTVL.

The CDR3 is CASTVLPGNEQFF. DNA for the CDR3: TGTGCCAGCACCGTCCTCCCAGGCAATGAGCAGTTCTTC. The chain joins TRBV6-2 or TRBV6-3 to TRBJ2-1; D remains ambiguous. Germline V gene sequence: CDR1 MNHEY, CDR2 SVGEGT. CDR3 length: 13 amino acids. Trimming removed 7 bases from V and 6 bases from J, with 13 bases in between.

Only a few counts were recorded for this clonotype. The J gene is TRBJ1-2, the V gene TRBV12-3 or TRBV12-4, with D hard to call. This CDR3 has 13 residues. The V gene lost 7 bases and the J gene lost 4 bases, with 13 bases spanning the gap. The CDR3 nucleotides read TGTGCCAGCATGGGGAGCGTTAGCTATGGCTACACCTTC. It specifies CASMGSVSYGYTF.

This clonotype was counted a few times. V gene TRBV13 combines with J gene TRBJ2-5; D ambiguous. CDR1 PRHDT and CDR2 FYEKMQ come from the germline V gene (reference sequence). The germline V and J ends were trimmed by 3 bases and 0 bases, with 14 bases remaining between them. The CDR3 runs to 16 residues. CDR3 in amino acids: CASSLRSFRYQETQYF. CDR3 DNA sequence: TGTGCCAGCAGCTTGCGCAGCTTCAGATACCAAGAGACCCAGTACTTC.

The chain recombines TRBV6-5 with TRBJ1-2; 8 bases map to TRBD1. Germline trimming cut 8 bases from V and 1 base from J; bases unmatched to any gene: 3. The CDR3 contains 13 residues. CDR1 and CDR2 from the germline V gene are MNHEY and SVGAGI. The CDR3 reads CASQGAHNYGYTF. The CDR3 DNA follows: TGTGCCAGCCAGGGGGCACATAACTATGGCTACACCTTC.

This chain uses TRBV20-1 with TRBJ2-1; D gene uncertain. The ends were cut back, 2 bases at V and 1 base at J, with 9 bases in the middle. The CDR3 sequence is 14 residues long. Germline assignment: CDR1 DFQATT and CDR2 SNEGSKA (reference sequence). The CDR3 coding sequence is TGCAGTGCTAGACCAAGGGTATCCTACAATGAGCAGTTCTTC. Protein: CSARPRVSYNEQFF.

The chain is built from TRBV12-3 or TRBV12-4 and TRBJ2-7, with D tentatively TRBD2 (6 bases). Trimming removed 6 bases at V and 1 base at J, with 19 bases between. This CDR3 is 16 amino acids long. The CDR3 bases are TGTGCCAGCAGCTTCCAGGGACTTGTCGGGTCCTACGAGCAGTACTTC. Translation: CASSFQGLVGSYEQYF.

This clonotype was seen more than once but under ten times. The gene calls are TRBV5-1 and TRBJ1-1; D is possibly TRBD1 (6 bases). V gave up 4 bases and J gave up 8 bases, with 15 bases separating them. Germline V gives CDR1 SGHRS, CDR2 YFSETQ. This CDR3 region has 13 residues. CDR3 protein: CASSPRTAHEAFF. DNA of the CDR3: TGCGCCAGCAGCCCCCGGACAGCCCACGAAGCTTTCTTT. The full variable domain, completed using reference TRBV5-1 and TRBJ1-1, is KAGVTQTPRYLIKTRGQQVTLSCSPISGHRSVSWYQQTPGQGLQFLFEYFSETQRNKGNFPGRFSGRQFSNSRSEMNVSTLELGDSALYLCASSPRTAHEAFFGQGTRLTVV.

The chain employs TRBV30 and TRBJ2-7; D not resolved. Germline CDR1 reads GTSNPN; CDR2 reads SVGIG (reference sequence). CDR3 length: 12 amino acids. V shed 3 bases and J shed 3 bases, with 9 bases lying between them. The CDR3: CAWSGPGYEQYF. The CDR3 DNA reads as TGTGCCTGGAGCGGTCCAGGCTACGAGCAGTACTTC.

This clonotype has a count of ten or more. This sequence joins TRBV7-9 and TRBJ2-3; TRBD2 agrees at 8 bases. The V gene's germline CDR1 is SEHNR and CDR2 FQNEAQ (reference sequence). The CDR3 is 14 amino acids. V shed 6 bases and J 4 bases; nucleotides not matched to a gene: 6. The CDR3 DNA reads TGTGCCAGCAGGACTAGCGAGAGGGCAGATACGCAGTATTTT. Protein: CASRTSERADTQYF.

This clonotype was seen a few times. The CDR3 DNA reads TGCGCCAGCAGCCACCCCCCGACAGGGTCTAGCACAGATACGCAGTATTTT. This sequence encodes CASSHPPTGSSTDTQYF. This rearrangement joins TRBV4-1 to TRBJ2-3; TRBD1 aligns across 7 bases. J gave up 0 bases and V 3 bases, and 9 bases lay outside the gene matches. The CDR3 runs 17 residues. From germline, CDR1 is MGHRA and CDR2 YSYEKL.